Each of the 12 T cell receptor beta chains below was sequenced from the same sample in a study of T cell responses to AZD1222 COVID-19 vaccine. Assay used: immunoSEQ multiplex PCR; TCRdb lists only in-frame clones, some missing. This sample has more than 90,000 clones; 90% occur once, and the top ten carry roughly 1.4%. The sample here was peripheral blood, taken on day 0 of AZD1222 vaccination. The receptors here all came from an adult in good health.

This clone occurred a few times. The V and J genes are TRBV7-6 and TRBJ2-7; 10 nucleotides match TRBD1. With V trimmed by 1 base and J by 4 bases, 4 bases remained unmatched. The germline V gene encodes CDR1 SGHVS and CDR2 FNYEAQ. The CDR3 loop spans 15 amino acids. The chain's CDR3 is CASSLGTGGIYEQYF. Here the CDR3 DNA reads TGTGCCAGCAGCTTAGGGACAGGGGGAATTTACGAGCAGTACTTC. Supplemented by reference TRBV7-6 and TRBJ2-7, the full variable domain reads GAGVSQSPRYKVTKRGQDVALRCDPISGHVSLYWYRQALGQGPEFLTYFNYEAQQDKSGLPNDRFSAERPEGSISTLTIQRTEQRDSAMYRCASSLGTGGIYEQYFGPGTRLTVT.

This chain connects TRBV7-8 to TRBJ2-7; the match to TRBD2 covers 7 bases. With V trimmed by 1 base and J by 3 bases, 3 bases remained unmatched. The germline CDR1 and CDR2 sequences are SGHVS and FQNEAQ. The CDR3 totals 14 residues. The CDR3 loop reads CASSLDLAVYEQYF. Written as DNA, the CDR3 is TGTGCCAGCAGCTTAGACCTAGCGGTCTACGAGCAGTACTTC.

V and J are TRBV2 and TRBJ2-7; D not resolved. Germline CDR1 reads SNHLY; CDR2 reads FYNNEI. The CDR3 runs to 12 residues. The ends were cut back, 8 bases at V and 3 bases at J, with 11 bases in the middle. CDR3 protein: CASGGYFYEQYF. CDR3 bases: TGTGCCAGCGGCGGATACTTCTACGAGCAGTACTTC.

The genes are TRBV5-4 and TRBJ1-5; D is undetermined. Germline CDR1 reads SGHNT; CDR2 reads YYREEE (reference sequence). The V end was cut by 3 bases, the J end by 3 bases, with 16 bases between. The CDR3 totals 16 residues. CDR3 sequence reads: CASSSGGGQPNQPQHF. CDR3 DNA: TGTGCCAGCAGCTCCGGCGGTGGGCAACCCAATCAGCCCCAGCATTTT.

The rearrangement links TRBV28 to TRBJ1-4, with D perhaps matching TRBD1 (6 bases). This CDR3 contains 15 residues. Looked up from germline, CDR1 is MDHEN and CDR2 is SYDVKM. The V end lost 3 bases, the J end lost 8 bases, and 16 bases lay between the germline ends. The CDR3: CASSFMSGGGEKLFF. The DNA of the CDR3 is TGTGCCAGCAGTTTCATGTCCGGGGGGGGCGAAAAACTGTTTTTT.

J is TRBJ2-7 and V is TRBV5-1; 9 bases match TRBD1. V lost 2 bases, J lost 0 bases, and 9 bases stayed unmatched. Germline CDR1 is SGHRS and CDR2 is YFSETQ. CDR3 size: 17 residues. The chain's CDR3 is CASSLIPTGGLSYEQYF. The DNA of the CDR3 is TGCGCCAGCAGCTTAATACCTACAGGGGGCCTCTCCTACGAGCAGTACTTC.

The CDR3 loop reads CASSLNQETQYF. In nucleotides, the CDR3 is TGTGCCAGCAGCCTAAACCAAGAGACCCAGTACTTC. V usage is TRBV7-9 and J usage is TRBJ2-5; D unresolved. This CDR3 contains 12 residues. The germline gives CDR1 SEHNR, CDR2 FQNEAQ (reference sequence). V dropped 5 bases and J dropped 0 bases, with 4 bases sitting between them.

The chain uses TRBV7-2 and TRBJ1-1; D uncertain. CDR1 and CDR2 from the germline V gene are SGHTA and FQGNSA. Between the trimmed V and J ends, which lost 1 base and 4 bases, there was a span of 10 bases. CDR3 length: 14 residues. CDR3 region: CASSLVTLITEAFF. The CDR3 nucleotides are TGTGCCAGCAGCTTAGTAACCCTAATCACTGAAGCTTTCTTT.

This chain uses TRBV4-2 with TRBJ1-5, with D maybe TRBD1 (6 bases). The CDR3 is made up of 15 amino acids. CDR1 and CDR2 from the germline V gene are LGHNA and YNFKEQ. With 0 bases removed from V and 6 bases from J, the gap between germline ends came to 12 bases. The CDR3, as DNA: TGTGCCAGCAGCCAAGATCCTACAGGGCGTCAGCCCCAGCATTTT. Its protein is CASSQDPTGRQPQHF.

This clone was detected only a few times. The chain combines TRBV12-3 or TRBV12-4 with TRBJ1-1, with D possibly TRBD1 on 6 matching bases. Trimming removed 3 bases at V and 9 bases at J, with 11 bases between. The CDR3 spans 12 residues. The CDR3 bases are TGTGCCAGCAGTTTTTGGGGGCTCAAAGCTTTCTTT. Encoded protein: CASSFWGLKAFF.

The chain links TRBV6-5 to TRBJ1-6, with D uncertain. Trimming cost V 5 bases and J 5 bases, with 10 bases left between them. CDR1 and CDR2 (germline): MNHEY, SVGAGI. This CDR3 is 14 amino acids long. Here the CDR3 reads CASSTGTNNSPLHF. The CDR3 DNA reads TGTGCCAGCAGTACGGGAACTAATAATTCACCCCTCCACTTT.

The chain has TRBV3-1 (or the pseudogene TRBV3-2) and TRBJ2-7; the D call may be TRBD1 or TRBD2 (5 bases each). The CDR3 spans 14 residues. V dropped 7 bases and J dropped 1 base, with 14 bases sitting between them. The germline CDR1 and CDR2 sequences are LGHDT and YNNKEL (reference sequence). The CDR3 nucleotides are TGTGCCAGCACCCGGATGGGGGATTCCTACGAGCAGTACTTC. Protein: CASTRMGDSYEQYF.